These 28 T cell receptor beta chains were all obtained from the same sample, sequenced in a study of T cells in localized non-small cell lung cancer. Method: immunoSEQ multiplex PCR; TCRdb's copy keeps in-frame clones and lacks some. The repertoire holds about 1,000 clones, with around 32% as singletons. The sample here was normal lung tissue next to the tumor, taken before any cancer treatment. The source of these receptors is a male donor aged 60 or older with stage II squamous cell lung carcinoma.

Relative to its sample, this clone is hyperexpanded (1% or more). The J gene is TRBJ2-6, the V gene TRBV18, with 8 bases lining up with TRBD1. Trimming removed 0 bases from V and 5 bases from J; junction bases left unmatched: 3. The CDR3 extends over 16 amino acids. Germline assignment: CDR1 KGHSH and CDR2 LQKENI. The CDR3 reads CASSPPQGARANVLTF. The CDR3 nucleotides are TGTGCCAGCTCACCACCTCAGGGGGCGAGGGCCAACGTCCTGACTTTC.

This clone was observed a handful of times. The chain recombines TRBV11-3 with TRBJ2-3, with D possibly being TRBD2 (7 bases). The CDR3 runs to 15 residues. V dropped 3 bases and J dropped 1 base, with 11 bases sitting between them. Germline V gene lookup returns CDR1 SGHNT and CDR2 YENEEA. The CDR3 DNA reads as TGTGCCAGCAGCTTGGGCGGGGGCCGCACAGATACGCAGTATTTT. Its translation: CASSLGGGRTDTQYF.

About this clone itself: An end of the junction does not agree with germline; a read error may underlie this. This CDR3 is CTTSSQQAGGIDTQYF. The CDR3 bases are TGTACCACCAGCAGCCAACAAGCGGGGGGGATAGATACGCAGTATTTT. The V gene is TRBV15, the J gene TRBJ2-3, with TRBD2 matching 10 bases. CDR3 size: 16 residues. Germline CDR1 LNHNV, CDR2 YYDKDF (reference sequence).

This chain links TRBV11-3 with TRBJ1-1; D remains ambiguous. CDR1 SGHNT and CDR2 YENEEA come from the germline V gene. The V and J ends lost 3 bases and 4 bases respectively, with 12 bases between them. This CDR3 has 14 amino acids. The CDR3 is CASSLWGGSTEAFF. In nucleotides, the CDR3 is TGTGCCAGCAGCTTGTGGGGAGGTAGCACTGAAGCTTTCTTT.

The chain recombines TRBV6-8 with TRBJ2-1; TRBD1 aligns across 7 bases. The ends lost 8 bases at V and 7 bases at J; junction bases unmatched: 8. This CDR3 is built from 13 residues. Germline assignment: CDR1 MNHGY and CDR2 SAAAGT. The CDR3 nucleotides read TGTGCCAGCGAATATTCAGGGGGAAATGAGCAGTTCTTC. It is translated as CASEYSGGNEQFF.

This clone is categorized as large. The gene calls are TRBV14 and TRBJ1-1; D not certain. Germline V CDR1 and CDR2: SGHDN, FVKESK. This CDR3 is 16 amino acids long. The V gene lost 7 bases and the J gene lost 4 bases, with 22 bases spanning the gap. CDR3 amino acids: CASITVELKGGTEAFF. The CDR3 DNA follows: TGTGCCAGCATTACCGTAGAATTGAAGGGCGGCACTGAAGCTTTCTTT. Full variable domain (rest looked up from reference TRBV14 and TRBJ1-1): EAGVTQFPSHSVIEKGQTVTLRCDPISGHDNLYWYRRVMGKEIKFLLHFVKESKQDESGMPNNRFLAERTGGTYSTLKVQPAELEDSGVYFCASITVELKGGTEAFFGQGTRLTVV.

The chain employs TRBV7-6 and TRBJ2-5; TRBD1 agrees at 10 bases. Germline assignment: CDR1 SGHVS and CDR2 FNYEAQ. The length of the CDR3 is 16 residues. The V gene end was trimmed by 3 bases and the J gene end by 0 bases; junction bases not matched to a gene: 4. CDR3 amino acids: CASSLGTGANQETQYF. The CDR3 nucleotides read TGTGCCAGCAGCTTGGGGACAGGGGCAAACCAAGAGACCCAGTACTTC.

This clone was counted only a few times. A base was left unread or ambiguous, and X is written for its residue. The chain uses TRBV28 and TRBJ2-5; 8 nucleotides align to TRBD2. In germline, CDR1 is MDHEN, CDR2 SYDVKM. Losses at the gene ends were 1 base for V and 3 bases for J; bases not matched to a gene: 10. This CDR3 spans 17 amino acids. The CDR3 region has the DNA TGTGCCAGCAGTTTATTCTTRCTAGCGGGCTGGAAAGAGACCCAGTACTTC. This gives the protein CASSLFXLAGWKETQYF. The full CDR3 protein is CASSLFLLAGWKETQYF.

This clone is medium-sized within its sample. The CDR3 spells CASRAAVYNEQFF. The CDR3 DNA reads TGTGCCAGCAGGGCAGCAGTCTACAATGAGCAGTTCTTC. This chain uses TRBV6-8 with TRBJ2-1, with D uncertain. Germline loops: CDR1 MNHGY, CDR2 SAAAGT. CDR3 size: 13 residues. Deletions cut 6 bases from V and 3 bases from J, with 9 bases between.

The chain employs TRBV30 and TRBJ2-7; D unresolved. V lost 0 bases and J lost 3, with 6 bases in between. The germline gives CDR1 GTSNPN, CDR2 SVGIG (reference sequence). The CDR3 loop spans 12 amino acids. The CDR3 spells CAWSVKFYEQYF. In nucleotides, the CDR3 is TGTGCCTGGAGTGTAAAGTTCTACGAGCAGTACTTC.

V and J are TRBV28 and TRBJ1-2; tentatively, D is TRBD1 (5 bases). Deletions cut 10 bases from V and 0 bases from J, with 21 bases between. The CDR3 loop spans 16 amino acids. Germline V gene data show CDR1 as MDHEN and CDR2 as SYDVKM. The chain's CDR3 is CATATQGASANYGYTF. DNA of the CDR3: TGTGCCACCGCGACGCAAGGGGCCTCAGCTAACTATGGCTACACCTTC.

The chain combines TRBV6-8 with TRBJ1-1; TRBD1 might be the D (5 bases). Deletions cut 2 bases from V and 4 bases from J, with 11 bases between. This CDR3 comprises 14 residues. CDR1 is MNHGY, CDR2 SAAAGT, per germline. The CDR3 DNA is TGTGCCAGCAGTTACGGGGGAGTAGGCACTGAAGCTTTCTTT. This sequence encodes CASSYGGVGTEAFF.

CDR3 region: CSVGPYRRRADTQYF. The CDR3, as DNA: TGCAGCGTCGGGCCGTACAGGCGTCGGGCAGATACGCAGTATTTT. V and J are TRBV29-1 and TRBJ2-3; D may be TRBD1 (5 bases). The V end lost 6 bases, the J end lost 4 bases, and 20 bases lay between the germline ends. Germline CDR1 reads SQVTM; CDR2 reads ANQGSEA. The CDR3 loop spans 15 amino acids.

This clone showed up just a few times. V and J are TRBV25-1 and TRBJ1-5; D ambiguous. The CDR3 consists of 17 residues. Trimming stripped 1 base from V and 3 bases from J, with 16 bases between. The germline V gene encodes CDR1 MGHDK and CDR2 SYGVNS. CDR3 protein: CASSESGSFDFNQPQHF. The CDR3 DNA reads as TGTGCCAGCAGTGAATCGGGCAGTTTTGACTTCAATCAGCCCCAGCATTTT.

J is TRBJ1-4 and V is TRBV19; D is uncertain. The V gene's germline CDR1 is LNHDA and CDR2 SQIVND (reference sequence). The CDR3 is 17 amino acids. V lost 3 bases to trimming and J lost 4 bases, with 18 bases between them. The DNA for the CDR3 is TGTGCCAGTAGTATGGACTCCGTTGGCCGAGGTAATGAAAAACTGTTTTTT. Protein product: CASSMDSVGRGNEKLFF.

This sequence joins TRBV5-1 and TRBJ2-2; D possibly uses TRBD1 or TRBD2 (6 bases each). Germline loops: CDR1 SGHRS, CDR2 YFSETQ. The CDR3 has 15 residues. The germline V and J ends were trimmed by 6 bases and 5 bases, with 17 bases remaining between them. CDR3 amino acids: CASTLGGARTGELFF. The CDR3 nucleotides read TGCGCCAGCACCCTCGGGGGCGCAAGGACCGGGGAGCTGTTTTTT.

The chain recombines TRBV4-1 with TRBJ1-6; no reliable D call. V gave up 3 bases and J gave up 6 bases, with 3 bases separating them. The CDR3 sequence is 12 residues long. The germline V gene encodes CDR1 MGHRA and CDR2 YSYEKL. This CDR3 is CASSQGNSPLHF. CDR3 sequence (DNA): TGCGCCAGCAGCCAGGGTAATTCACCCCTCCACTTT.

The V call is TRBV28, the J call TRBJ1-5, with D possibly matching TRBD1 (5 bases). This CDR3 comprises 14 residues. Germline assignment: CDR1 MDHEN and CDR2 SYDVKM. V gave up 2 bases and J gave up 7 bases, with 12 bases separating them. CDR3 loop: CASSLEGRIQPQHF. In DNA, the CDR3 is TGTGCCAGCAGTTTAGAGGGACGGATACAGCCCCAGCATTTT.

The chain employs TRBV23-1 and TRBJ1-2, with 9 bases aligning to TRBD1. TRBV23-1 belongs to the ORF category, with a function that is uncertain. The CDR3 spans 15 residues. V dropped 6 bases and J dropped 7; count of bases not matched to a gene: 12. CDR3 nucleotides: TGCGCCAGCAGCCAAATAGGACAGGGGTTAAGTGGCTACACCTTC. The encoded protein is CASSQIGQGLSGYTF.

This clone has only a few counts. CDR3 coding DNA: TGTGCCAGCAGTGATTTGGGAATCAACACCATATATTTT. Amino acids: CASSDLGINTIYF. The chain employs TRBV6-8 and TRBJ1-3; D ambiguous. V lost 5 bases to trimming and J lost 7 bases, with 12 bases between them. Germline V gene data show CDR1 as MNHGY and CDR2 as SAAAGT. CDR3 length equals 13 residues.

By proportion, this clone is medium-sized (0.01 to 0.1%). The V gene is TRBV11-3, the J gene TRBJ1-1; TRBD1 aligns across 9 bases. The V gene end was trimmed by 8 bases and the J gene end by 4 bases; junction bases not matched to a gene: 8. Germline loops: CDR1 SGHNT, CDR2 YENEEA. The CDR3 runs to 14 residues. CDR3 nucleotides: TGTGCCAGCCACGAGGGACAGGGAATCACTGAAGCTTTCTTT. This encodes CASHEGQGITEAFF.

By sample share, this clone is large. The rearrangement links TRBV6-8 to TRBJ1-1, with TRBD1 matching over 8 bases. V trimming: 2 bases; J trimming: 3 bases; junction bases outside the gene matches: 5. The CDR3 consists of 15 residues. The germline gives CDR1 MNHGY, CDR2 SAAAGT. CDR3 DNA sequence: TGTGCCAGCAGTTACACGACAGGGGAGGACACTGAAGCTTTCTTT. Its protein product is CASSYTTGEDTEAFF.

This sequence joins TRBV11-1 and TRBJ2-3; 7 bases fit TRBD2. CDR1 is SGHAT and CDR2 is FQDESV in the germline V gene (reference sequence). CDR3 size: 14 residues. The junction had 10 bases not matched to a gene; V was cut back by 6 bases and J by 7 bases. CDR3 in DNA: TGTGCCAGCAGGGACGAACTGGGGGGGAATACGCAGTATTTT. Translated: CASRDELGGNTQYF. Full variable domain (outside the CDR3, taken from reference TRBV11-1 and TRBJ2-3): EAEVAQSPRYKITEKSQAVAFWCDPISGHATLYWYRQILGQGPELLVQFQDESVVDDSQLPKDRFSAERLKGVDSTLKIQPAELGDSAMYLCASRDELGGNTQYFGPGTRLTVL.

The CDR3 sequence: CSAGSAGESYNEQFF. CDR3 DNA sequence: TGCAGCGCTGGGTCGGCGGGAGAGTCCTACAATGAGCAGTTCTTC. The gene calls are TRBV29-1 and TRBJ2-1; 7 bases match TRBD2. Trimming took 7 bases from V and 1 from J; bases not matched to a gene: 10. Germline V gene lookup returns CDR1 SQVTM and CDR2 ANQGSEA. This CDR3 has 15 amino acids.

This sequence joins TRBV7-5 and TRBJ2-1; the DNA was not compared with TRBD2, the D call given in the table. TRBV7-5 is recorded as a pseudogene. The CDR3 spans 15 residues. The CDR3 spells CASSLERLIYNEQFF. CDR3 sequence (DNA): TGTGCCAGCAGCTTAGAGAGGCTGATATACAATGAGCAGTTCTTC.

This CDR3 is CASRLKSDEQFF. The CDR3 DNA follows: TGTGCCAGCAGACTTAAAAGCGATGAGCAGTTCTTC. The chain uses TRBV18 and TRBJ2-1; no definite D call. Trimming removed 8 bases from V and 8 bases from J, with 13 bases in between. Germline V CDR1 and CDR2: KGHSH, LQKENI. This CDR3 has 12 amino acids.

This rearrangement joins TRBV18 to TRBJ2-3; a possible D gene is TRBD2 (5 bases). This CDR3 contains 13 residues. The germline V gene has CDR1 KGHSH and CDR2 LQKENI. V gave up 0 bases and J gave up 4 bases, with 5 bases separating them. CDR3 protein: CASSPPGADTQYF. CDR3 bases: TGTGCCAGCTCACCACCCGGGGCAGATACGCAGTATTTT. The variable domain in full, with the rest retrieved from reference TRBV18 and TRBJ2-3, is NAGVMQNPRHLVRRRGQEARLRCSPMKGHSHVYWYRQLPEEGLKFMVYLQKENIIDESGMPKERFSAEFPKEGPSILRIQQVVRGDSAAYFCASSPPGADTQYFGPGTRLTVL.

This clone was seen only once. The J gene is TRBJ2-3, the V gene TRBV18; TRBD1 agrees at 10 bases. Germline CDR1 is KGHSH and CDR2 is LQKENI. V dropped 4 bases and J dropped 5; count of bases not matched to a gene: 3. The CDR3 is made up of 14 amino acids. The CDR3 DNA sequence: TGTGCCAGCTCACGACAGGGGGCTGAAGATACGCAGTATTTT. It is translated as CASSRQGAEDTQYF.